These T cell receptor beta chains were read from a single sample in a study of shared clonotypes between healthy human individuals. Repertoires were generated with immunoSEQ multiplex PCR, while TCRdb's copy carries only in-frame clones and drops some. The profile covers some 95,000 clones, with over 60% appearing a single time and roughly 52% taken by the ten largest. The sequencing sample was made of memory CD8+ T cells sorted from blood. These receptors came from a man younger than 40 in good health. Each CDR3 is given with its conserved first and last residue. Clone size appears in some rows only: once, few, many, or a class for an expanded clone.

cdr3_aa clone_size j_call v_call
CASGTTGTNEKLFF few TRBJ1-4 TRBV2
CASSEGLAGVYEQYF NA TRBJ2-7 TRBV11-2
CASSPAGTNLQVNQPQHF NA TRBJ1-5 TRBV18
CASSRLAGGTDTQYF NA TRBJ2-3 TRBV6-4
CASSYATGARGNTIYF once TRBJ1-3 TRBV6-5
CASSFSQFNTEAFF once TRBJ1-1 TRBV7-8
CAISGTSGSTQEQYF NA TRBJ2-7 TRBV10-3
CASSELGGDTQYF NA TRBJ2-3 TRBV25-1
CASTLGPSSYNEQFF NA TRBJ2-1 TRBV7-8
CASSDPLAGKQFF NA TRBJ2-1 TRBV6-4
CASSTRQGHEQYF many TRBJ2-7 TRBV5-6
CASSPGPGAQQYF NA TRBJ2-7 TRBV11-2
CASSEGQGAHTDTQYF NA TRBJ2-3 TRBV28
CASSQATGPQETQYF once TRBJ2-5 TRBV4-1
CASSIRGLGWANTGELFF NA TRBJ2-2 TRBV19
CASSLSFLGEQYF NA TRBJ2-7 TRBV7-8
CASSLSAVNEQFF NA TRBJ2-1 TRBV27
CASRAQGGETQYF NA TRBJ2-5 TRBV5-4
CASSESSYEQYF NA TRBJ2-7 TRBV10-2
CASSPGLVEGQYF NA TRBJ2-4 TRBV5-5
CASSIVNGNQPQHF NA TRBJ1-5 TRBV19
CASSSSPGQPNYEQYF NA TRBJ2-7 TRBV7-9
CASSQDFGTQGEKLFF NA TRBJ1-4 TRBV4-1
CASSLNGRQGSYEQYF NA TRBJ2-7 TRBV7-3
CASGPFASEQYF NA TRBJ2-7 TRBV10-2
CASSLHREAYEQYF NA TRBJ2-7 TRBV27
CASSLEGGYEQYF few TRBJ2-7 TRBV7-6
CASSQGGNYGYTF NA TRBJ1-2 TRBV5-5
CASSGGTSPSYNEQFF NA TRBJ2-1 TRBV7-9
CASSSDGNTGELFF NA TRBJ2-2 TRBV6-4
CASSESVEMLPNYGYTF once TRBJ1-2 TRBV2
CATSRVRTDTQYF NA TRBJ2-3 TRBV15
CSVEEQGDSYEQYF NA TRBJ2-7 TRBV29-1
CASSRPTGSTGELFF NA TRBJ2-2 TRBV5-6
CASKAQRPEQYF NA TRBJ2-7 TRBV28
CSGLDHEQFF NA TRBJ2-1 TRBV20-1
CASSLLSDRVGELFF NA TRBJ2-2 TRBV6-1
CASSSPSGDTGELFF once TRBJ2-2 TRBV7-3
CASSLALGDSSYEQYF NA TRBJ2-7 TRBV7-8
CASSSGTGVQPQHF once TRBJ1-5 TRBV27
CASSQDKSGTDTQYF few TRBJ2-3 TRBV4-3
CASSDTTGGGYEQYF many TRBJ2-7 TRBV10-2
CASSFYRGATYNEQFF once TRBJ2-1 TRBV28
CASSLGGGRGYTF NA TRBJ1-2 TRBV7-6
CASRRAGLSSYEQYF many TRBJ2-7 TRBV28